What follows describes a single T cell receptor (beta chain). The CDR3 runs 15 residues. Trimming cost V 4 bases and J 7 bases; bases outside gene matches: 10. Germline V lookup: CDR1 LGHNA, CDR2 YSLEER. This entry is derived from a study of cytomegalovirus exposure and HLA in healthy donors. Study information: There were about 86 million unique TCRs (from HLA-typed donors) in an early data release.

This PCR relied on a set of 60 Vbeta primers and 13 Jbeta primers. TCRdb's table, derived via immunoSEQ multiplex PCR, lists solely in-frame clones and lacks some. This table has 100,000 to 150,000 clones, 60% to 85% appearing once. The V gene is TRBV4-3, the J gene TRBJ2-7, with 10 bases that match TRBD1. The specimen sequenced was PBMCs. The clonotype was recovered from a man aged 45-65 years in good health and CMV-seronegative. In DNA, the CDR3 is TGCGCCAGCAGCCTCGGGGACAGGGGTTTAAGAGAGCAGTACTTC. Translated, it gives CASSLGDRGLREQYF.